One and the same sample provided the 17 T cell receptor beta chains below, sequenced in a study of shared clonotypes between healthy human individuals. Naive CD8 cells lacked CD45RO, underwent positive selection for CCR7 and left out terminally differentiated effector memory CD45RA+ cells. Sequencing used immunoSEQ multiplex PCR; TCRdb keeps in-frame clones, though not all of them. The sample carries approximately 650,000 clones, roughly 96% recorded once. Sequences were obtained from naive CD8+ T cells sorted from blood. The receptors stem from a woman aged 25-40 years in good health.

The V call is TRBV27, the J call TRBJ1-6; 11 bases fit TRBD1. From germline, CDR1 is MNHEY and CDR2 SMNVEV (reference sequence). The CDR3 totals 14 residues. Trimming took 7 bases from V and 9 from J; bases not matched to a gene: 5. CDR3 loop: CASTWTGGFSPLHF. In DNA form, the CDR3 reads TGTGCCAGCACCTGGACAGGGGGCTTTTCACCCCTCCACTTT.

The chain uses TRBV28 and TRBJ2-7; no clear D gene. Germline CDR1 MDHEN, CDR2 SYDVKM. Trimming cost V 7 bases and J 7 bases, with 17 bases left between them. This CDR3 comprises 13 residues. CDR3 DNA: TGTGCCAGCAAAGGAGAAAATGTGTGGGAGCAGTACTTC. It is translated as CASKGENVWEQYF.

The V and J genes are TRBV29-1 and TRBJ2-5; D gene unclear. The DNA end favors TRBJ2-7, so the J call may be wrong. CDR1 is SQVTM, CDR2 ANQGSEA, per germline. This CDR3 is built from 11 residues. CDR3 in amino acids: CSVRDLGEQYF. CDR3 DNA: TGCAGCGTCCGTGACCTGGGCGAGCAGTACTTC.

The genes are TRBV7-9 and TRBJ1-4; D is unresolved. V dropped 2 bases and J dropped 8 bases, with 12 bases sitting between them. CDR1 is SEHNR, CDR2 FQNEAQ, per germline (reference sequence). The CDR3 covers 14 residues. The DNA of the CDR3 is TGTGCCAGCAGCTTATCCGCCGGGAGGGAAAAACTGTTTTTT. It specifies CASSLSAGREKLFF. Supplemented by reference TRBV7-9 and TRBJ1-4, the full variable domain reads DTGVSQNPRHKITKRGQNVTFRCDPISEHNRLYWYRQTLGQGPEFLTYFQNEAQLEKSRLLSDRFSAERPKGSFSTLEIQRTEQGDSAMYLCASSLSAGREKLFFGSGTQLSVL.

The chain couples TRBV5-4 to TRBJ2-7; D possibly corresponds to TRBD2 (6 bases). Germline V lookup: CDR1 SGHNT, CDR2 YYREEE (reference sequence). Trimming took 2 bases from V and 4 from J, leaving 16 bases between them. The CDR3 has 15 amino acids. CDR3 sequence (DNA): TGTGCCAGCAGCTTTTACCCGGGACTCGATTACGAGCAGTACTTC. Its protein product is CASSFYPGLDYEQYF.

This clone was observed a handful of times. The V and J genes are TRBV27 and TRBJ1-2; a weak D match, TRBD1 (6 bases). There are 13 residues in the CDR3. Germline CDR1 is MNHEY and CDR2 is SMNVEV (reference sequence). The germline V and J ends were trimmed by 6 bases and 4 bases, with 12 bases remaining between them. CDR3 amino acids: CASSPQGLYGYTF. The DNA for the CDR3 is TGTGCCAGCAGCCCACAGGGTCTCTATGGCTACACCTTC.

This chain links TRBV6-4 with TRBJ2-1, with 11 bases that match TRBD2. The germline V gene encodes CDR1 MRHNA and CDR2 SNTAGT. The J segment lost 1 base and the V segment lost 5 bases, leaving 4 bases of the junction unmatched. CDR3 size: 16 residues. The CDR3 DNA follows: TGTGCCAGCAGTCAACTAGCGGGAGAGTCCTACAATGAGCAGTTCTTC. It translates to CASSQLAGESYNEQFF.

The chain uses TRBV10-2 and TRBJ2-4, with D unclear. Looked up from germline, CDR1 is WSHSY and CDR2 is SAAADI. This CDR3 contains 14 residues. V was cut by 3 bases and J by 6 bases, with 12 bases left in between. The CDR3: CASSDFSPGNIQYF. CDR3 nucleotides: TGCGCCAGCAGTGATTTCTCCCCCGGAAACATTCAGTACTTC.

This chain joins TRBV19 and TRBJ2-1, with 10 nucleotides matching TRBD2. From germline, CDR1 is LNHDA and CDR2 SQIVND (reference sequence). The CDR3 sequence is 15 residues long. The ends lost 3 bases at V and 10 bases at J; junction bases unmatched: 9. CDR3 coding DNA: TGTGCCAGTAGTATGTGGCTAGCGGGAGTCAAGGAGCAGTTCTTC. Amino acid sequence: CASSMWLAGVKEQFF.

The chain employs TRBV29-1 and TRBJ2-7; 10 positions match TRBD2. Germline CDR1 reads SQVTM; CDR2 reads ANQGSEA. V trimming: 3 bases; J trimming: 4 bases; junction bases outside the gene matches: 3. The CDR3 has 13 residues. The CDR3 is CSVDASGSYEQYF. The DNA of the CDR3 is TGCAGCGTTGACGCTAGCGGGAGTTACGAGCAGTACTTC.

The chain combines TRBV7-9 with TRBJ2-2; the D gene is possibly TRBD1 (5 bases). CDR1 and CDR2 from the germline V gene are SEHNR and FQNEAQ (reference sequence). V lost 8 bases to trimming and J lost 1 base, with 8 bases between them. The length of the CDR3 is 13 residues. The CDR3 reads CASSQENTGELFF. The CDR3, as DNA: TGTGCCAGCTCACAGGAGAACACCGGGGAGCTGTTTTTT. The full variable domain, its missing parts supplied by reference TRBV7-9 and TRBJ2-2, is DTGVSQNPRHKITKRGQNVTFRCDPISEHNRLYWYRQTLGQGPEFLTYFQNEAQLEKSRLLSDRFSAERPKGSFSTLEIQRTEQGDSAMYLCASSQENTGELFFGEGSRLTVL.

The V gene is TRBV5-6, the J gene TRBJ2-7, with no clear D. V was cut by 2 bases and J by 0 bases, with 12 bases left in between. CDR1 and CDR2 from the germline V gene are SGHDT and YYEEEE. The CDR3 contains 15 residues. The CDR3 DNA follows: TGTGCCAGCAGCTTTCTTACGCAGGCCTCCTACGAGCAGTACTTC. Its protein product is CASSFLTQASYEQYF.

The V and J genes are TRBV13 and TRBJ2-1; no firm D call. The CDR3 is 12 residues long. Trimming cost V 5 bases and J 3 bases, with 5 bases left between them. The germline CDR1 and CDR2 sequences are PRHDT and FYEKMQ (reference sequence). CDR3 nucleotides: TGTGCCAGCAGCCCCTACTACAATGAGCAGTTCTTC. It codes for CASSPYYNEQFF.

This chain connects TRBV5-1 to TRBJ2-7, with D maybe TRBD1 (6 bases). CDR3 length: 16 residues. V lost 0 bases and J 1 base, leaving 14 bases between the germline ends. Germline V CDR1 and CDR2: SGHRS, YFSETQ. The DNA of the CDR3 is TGCGCCAGCAGCTTGGCCCCGGACAGTAGTTCCTACGAGCAGTACTTC. Residues: CASSLAPDSSSYEQYF.

This chain joins TRBV15 and TRBJ1-4; D may be TRBD1 (5 bases). This CDR3 is built from 16 residues. Looked up from germline, CDR1 is LNHNV and CDR2 is YYDKDF (reference sequence). V shed 3 bases and J shed 8 bases, with 19 bases lying between them. CDR3 region: CATSSHVGPKGEKLFF. The CDR3 DNA reads TGTGCCACCAGCAGTCATGTGGGACCTAAGGGAGAAAAACTGTTTTTT.

This clone was seen only once. CDR3 bases: TGTGCCAGCCGGGACAGGGGGGGCACTGAAGCTTTCTTT. It yields the protein CASRDRGGTEAFF. The V and J genes are TRBV7-9 and TRBJ1-1, with 11 bases matching TRBD1. Losses at the gene ends were 8 bases for V and 4 bases for J; bases not matched to a gene: 3. CDR1 is SEHNR and CDR2 is FQNEAQ in the germline V gene (reference sequence). This CDR3 is 13 amino acids long.

The chain uses TRBV7-8 and TRBJ2-3, with D possibly being TRBD2 (7 bases). V was cut by 0 bases and J by 1 base, with 23 bases left in between. CDR1 and CDR2 (germline): SGHVS, FQNEAQ. This CDR3 spans 20 amino acids. The CDR3 protein is CASSLALSSGGVFGTDTQYF. As DNA, the CDR3 is TGTGCCAGCAGCTTAGCTCTTTCTTCGGGGGGCGTTTTTGGCACAGATACGCAGTATTTT.